This entry concerns a single T cell receptor (beta chain). The antigen is unknown. PCR employed 60 Vbeta and 13 Jbeta primers. Sequenced by immunoSEQ multiplex PCR; TCRdb stores in-frame clones only, minus some. This sample's table reports about 60,000 clones. The sample belongs to a study of cytomegalovirus exposure and HLA in healthy donors. General study findings and limits: Researchers reported in a later analysis that a missense DCLRE1C variant was tied to TCR beta V- and J-gene trimming.

The germline CDR1 and CDR2 sequences are MNHNS and SASEGT. The CDR3 consists of 14 residues. The TCR sequence derives from a young woman in good health and CMV-seronegative. What was sequenced was PBMCs. This rearrangement joins TRBV6-1 to TRBJ2-5, with a possible D match to TRBD2 (6 bases). The J call may be faulty, since TRBJ2-7 better matches the DNA end. CDR3: CASRVRDFNYEQYF. The CDR3 bases are TGTGCCAGCAGGGTACGGGACTTTAACTACGAGCAGTACTTC.